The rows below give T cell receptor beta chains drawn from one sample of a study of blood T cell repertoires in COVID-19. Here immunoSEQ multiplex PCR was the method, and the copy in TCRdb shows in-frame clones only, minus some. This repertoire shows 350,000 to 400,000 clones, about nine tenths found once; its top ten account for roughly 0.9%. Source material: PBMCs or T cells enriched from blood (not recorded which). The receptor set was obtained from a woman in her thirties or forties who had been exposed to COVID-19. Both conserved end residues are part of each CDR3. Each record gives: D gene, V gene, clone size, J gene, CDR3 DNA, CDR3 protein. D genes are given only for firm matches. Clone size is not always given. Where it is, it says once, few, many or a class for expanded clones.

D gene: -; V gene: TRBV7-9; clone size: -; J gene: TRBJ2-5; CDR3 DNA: TGTGCCAGCAGCTTAGCTGCGCCCCAGTACTTC; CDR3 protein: CASSLAAPQYF
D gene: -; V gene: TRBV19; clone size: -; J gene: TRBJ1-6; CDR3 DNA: TGTGCCAGTACCGCCGGGGGGGTAGTTAATTCACCCCTCCACTTT; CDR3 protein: CASTAGGVVNSPLHF
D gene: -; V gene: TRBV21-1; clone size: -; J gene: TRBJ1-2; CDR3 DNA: TGTGCCAGCAGCCTCCACAGGCTCTCCTCGCGGGGCTACACCTTC; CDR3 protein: CASSLHRLSSRGYTF
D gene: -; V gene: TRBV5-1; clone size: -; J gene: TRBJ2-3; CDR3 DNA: TGCGCCAGCAGCTTGGTTCCACAAGGGGCTTTGACAGATACGCAGTATTTT; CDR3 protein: CASSLVPQGALTDTQYF
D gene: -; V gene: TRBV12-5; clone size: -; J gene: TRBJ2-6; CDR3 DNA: TGTGCTAGTGGTTTGGCGGGAAGGAGTTTCTCTGGGGCCAACGTCCTGACTTTC; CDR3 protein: CASGLAGRSFSGANVLTF
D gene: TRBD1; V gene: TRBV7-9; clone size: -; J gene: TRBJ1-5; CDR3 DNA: TGTGCCAGCAGCTTCCAAGGGACAGGGGGTCAGCCCCAGCATTTT; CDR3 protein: CASSFQGTGGQPQHF
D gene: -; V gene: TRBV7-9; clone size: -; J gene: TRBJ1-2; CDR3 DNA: TGTGCCAGCAGCTTAGGCAGACAGATTAACTATGGCTACACCTTC; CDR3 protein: CASSLGRQINYGYTF
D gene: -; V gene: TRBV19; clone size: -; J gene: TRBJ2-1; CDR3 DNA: TGTGCCAGTAGTATAGTAAGGGGAGGCGATGAGCAGTTCTTC; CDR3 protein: CASSIVRGGDEQFF
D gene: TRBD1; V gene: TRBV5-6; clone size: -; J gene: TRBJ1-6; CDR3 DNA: TGTGCCAGCAGCCGGGGGACAGGGAAGAGGAATTCACCCCTCCACTTT; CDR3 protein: CASSRGTGKRNSPLHF
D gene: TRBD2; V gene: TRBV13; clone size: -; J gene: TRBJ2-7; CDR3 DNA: TGTGCCAGCAGCCTTGCCGGGGGGAACGAGCAGTACTTC; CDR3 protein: CASSLAGGNEQYF
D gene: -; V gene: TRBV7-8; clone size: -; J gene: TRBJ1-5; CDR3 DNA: TGTGCCAGCAGCTCGGGGGACGGGCGCAATCAGCCCCAGCATTTT; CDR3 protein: CASSSGDGRNQPQHF
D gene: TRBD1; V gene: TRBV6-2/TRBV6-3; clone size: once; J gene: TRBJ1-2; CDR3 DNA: TGTGCCAGCACCCCGACAGGGACGGGTGGCTACACCTTC; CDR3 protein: CASTPTGTGGYTF
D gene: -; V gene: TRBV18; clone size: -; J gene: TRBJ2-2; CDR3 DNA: TGTGCCAGCTCGCAAGCCGGGATCGGGGAGCTGTTTTTT; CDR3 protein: CASSQAGIGELFF
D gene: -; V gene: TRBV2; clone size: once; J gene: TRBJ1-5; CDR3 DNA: TGTGCCAGCAGTGAAACGAGGGTCAATAGCAATCAGCCCCAGCATTTT; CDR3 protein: CASSETRVNSNQPQHF
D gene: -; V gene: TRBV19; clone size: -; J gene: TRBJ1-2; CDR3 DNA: TGTGCCAGTAGGAGGGCTAACTATGGCTACACCTTC; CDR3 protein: CASRRANYGYTF
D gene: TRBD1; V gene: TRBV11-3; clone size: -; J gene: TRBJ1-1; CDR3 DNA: TGTGCCAGCAGCTTAGATCCCAGGGGGACTGAAGCTTTCTTT; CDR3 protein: CASSLDPRGTEAFF
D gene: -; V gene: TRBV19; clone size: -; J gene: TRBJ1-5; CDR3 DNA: TGTGCCAGTAGTCCGGGGTTCATTGATCAGCCCCAGCATTTT; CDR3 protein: CASSPGFIDQPQHF
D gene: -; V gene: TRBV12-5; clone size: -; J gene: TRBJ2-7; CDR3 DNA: TGTGCTAGTGGTTTGGAGGGGGTCAGTTACGAGCAGTACTTC; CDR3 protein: CASGLEGVSYEQYF
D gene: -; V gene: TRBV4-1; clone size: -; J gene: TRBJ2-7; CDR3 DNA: TGCGCCAGCAGCCAAGGACGGCAGGCCTACGAGCAGTACTTC; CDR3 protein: CASSQGRQAYEQYF
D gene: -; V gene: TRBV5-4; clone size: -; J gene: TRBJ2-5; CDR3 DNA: TGTGCCAGCAGCTTCGGACTGAGCCAAGAGACCCAGTACTTC; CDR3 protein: CASSFGLSQETQYF
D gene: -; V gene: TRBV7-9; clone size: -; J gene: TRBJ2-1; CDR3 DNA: TGTGCCAGCACCCAAGCCGGGGAGCGCACCAATGAGCAGTTCTTC; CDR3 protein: CASTQAGERTNEQFF
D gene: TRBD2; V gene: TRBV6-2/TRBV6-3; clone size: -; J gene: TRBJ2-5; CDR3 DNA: TGTGCCAGCAGTTACAATATGGGTAGCGGGAGAGAGACCCAGTACTTC; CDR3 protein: CASSYNMGSGRETQYF
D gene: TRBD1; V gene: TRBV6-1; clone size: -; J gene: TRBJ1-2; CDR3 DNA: TGTGCCAGCAGTGAAGAAGGACAGGGGTTCCATGGCTACACCTTC; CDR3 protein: CASSEEGQGFHGYTF
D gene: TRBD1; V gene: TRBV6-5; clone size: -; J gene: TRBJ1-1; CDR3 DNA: TGTGCCAGCAGTTTTGGACAGGGCGTCGAAGCTTTCTTT; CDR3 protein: CASSFGQGVEAFF
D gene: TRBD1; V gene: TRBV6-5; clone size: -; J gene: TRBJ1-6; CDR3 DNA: TGTGCCACAACATCAGGACAGGGAACGGGACCCCTCCACTTT; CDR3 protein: CATTSGQGTGPLHF
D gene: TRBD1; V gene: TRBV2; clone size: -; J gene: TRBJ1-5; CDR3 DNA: TGTGCCAGCAGTGGAAGACAGGGGGCGATAATTCAGCCCCAGCATTTT; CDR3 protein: CASSGRQGAIIQPQHF
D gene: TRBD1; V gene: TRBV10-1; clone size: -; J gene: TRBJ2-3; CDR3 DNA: TGCGCCAGCAGTGGGGACAGGGGACGACATACGCAGTATTTT; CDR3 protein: CASSGDRGRHTQYF
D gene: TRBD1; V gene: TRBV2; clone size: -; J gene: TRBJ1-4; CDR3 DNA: TGTGCCAGCAGTGAAGTAGGGGGCCGCCCAAGTGAAAAACTGTTTTTT; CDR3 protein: CASSEVGGRPSEKLFF
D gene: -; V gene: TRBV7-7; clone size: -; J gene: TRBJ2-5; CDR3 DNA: TGTGCTAGCAGCTTAGTTCCAGGGAGCAGGGGGACCCAGTACTTC; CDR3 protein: CASSLVPGSRGTQYF
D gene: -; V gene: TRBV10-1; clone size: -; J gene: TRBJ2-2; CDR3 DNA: TGCGCCAGCAGTAGGGGCACCGGGGAGCTGTTTTTT; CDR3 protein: CASSRGTGELFF
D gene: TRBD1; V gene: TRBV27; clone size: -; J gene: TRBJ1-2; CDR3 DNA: TGTGCCAGCAGCCCGGGACAGGGAACCGTCTATGGCTACACCTTC; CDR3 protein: CASSPGQGTVYGYTF
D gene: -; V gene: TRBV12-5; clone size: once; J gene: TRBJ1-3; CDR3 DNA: TGTGCTAGTGGTTTGGTACTATTGTTGAAGGCCGGAAACACCATATATTTT; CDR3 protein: CASGLVLLLKAGNTIYF
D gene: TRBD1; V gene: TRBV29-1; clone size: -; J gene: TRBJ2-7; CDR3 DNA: TGCAGCGCCACCGGACAGGCAAACTCCTACGAGCAGTACTTC; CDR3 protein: CSATGQANSYEQYF